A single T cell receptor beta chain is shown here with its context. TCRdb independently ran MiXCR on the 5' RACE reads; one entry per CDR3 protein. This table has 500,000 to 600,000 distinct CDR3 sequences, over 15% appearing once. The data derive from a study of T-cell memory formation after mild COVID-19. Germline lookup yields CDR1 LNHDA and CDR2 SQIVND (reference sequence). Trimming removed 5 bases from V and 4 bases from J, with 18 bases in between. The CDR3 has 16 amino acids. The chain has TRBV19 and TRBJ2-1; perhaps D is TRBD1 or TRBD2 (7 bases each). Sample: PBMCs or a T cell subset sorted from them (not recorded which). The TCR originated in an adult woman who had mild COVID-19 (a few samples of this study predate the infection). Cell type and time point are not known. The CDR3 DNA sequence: TGTGCCAGTAGTTCCGCCTCAGGGGGGGCGTACAATGAGCAGTTCTTC. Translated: CASSSASGGAYNEQFF.